These 17 T cell receptor delta chains originate from one sample sequenced in a study of delta chains in infants with herpesvirus infections. TCR cDNA was made from PBMC RNA with gamma- and delta-chain-specific primers. TCRdb reprocessed the RT-PCR reads through CATT. The sample contains about 700 delta-chain clones, roughly 29% of which appear only once. This material consisted of peripheral blood, taken at time point 2 of longitudinal follow-up. The receptors derive from a human donor who was a Ugandan infant, either HIV-exposed or HIV-unexposed (not recorded which).

On this clone itself: This likely reflects a read error, since a far larger clone is one base away. The V and J genes are TRAV29/DV5 and TRDJ1; D possibly corresponds to TRDD2 (9 bases). CDR1 is NSMFDY and CDR2 is ISSIKDK in the germline V gene. The CDR3 has 25 residues. The V end was cut by 0 bases, the J end by 4 bases, with 46 bases between. CDR3 coding DNA: TGTGCAGCAAGCGTAGGCCTTCCTACGTTGAGAGGGAGAGAGTGGTACTGGGGGGCTGGCGATAAACTCATCTTT. This codes for CAASVGLPTLRGREWYWGAGDKLIF. Complete variable domain (other parts from reference TRAV29/DV5 and TRDJ1): DQQVKQNSPSLSVQEGRISILNCDYTNSMFDYFLWYKKYPAEGPTFLISISSIKDKNEDGRFTVFLNKSAKHLSLHIVPSQPGDSAVYFCAASVGLPTLRGREWYWGAGDKLIFGKGTRVTVEP.

This clone is labeled large. The chain has TRDV1 and TRDJ1, with 11 bases identical to TRDD3. Germline V gene sequence: CDR1 TSWWSYY, CDR2 QGS. The CDR3 loop spans 19 amino acids. The J segment lost 3 bases and the V segment lost 0 bases, leaving 12 bases of the junction unmatched. CDR3 nucleotides: TGTGCTCTTGGGGAACTGGGACCTTACTGGGGGATATCCCCCGATAAACTCATCTTT. This translates into CALGELGPYWGISPDKLIF.

The genes are TRDV1 and TRDJ1; D remains unclear. The V end lost 0 bases, the J end lost 0 bases, and 17 bases lay between the germline ends. The CDR3 has 18 residues. Germline CDR1 reads TSWWSYY; CDR2 reads QGS. In nucleotides, the CDR3 is TGTGCTCTTGGGGAACTCTGGTCCCTAAGAGCGTACACCGATAAACTCATCTTT. Residues: CALGELWSLRAYTDKLIF.

The chain uses TRDV2 and TRDJ1; 8 bases match TRDD3. Per the germline V gene, CDR1 is GEAIGNYY and CDR2 is EKD. This CDR3 is built from 17 residues. Trimming took 0 bases from V and 0 from J; bases not matched to a gene: 8. The CDR3 bases are TGTGCCTGTGACACCCCTGGGGGACCGCTGTACACCGATAAACTCATCTTT. Translation gives CACDTPGGPLYTDKLIF.

Points on this clone: A read error is the likely source, as a far larger clone sits one nucleotide away. Additional DNA sequences in this sample encode the identical CDR3. The genes are TRDV1 and TRDJ1; 10 nucleotides align to TRDD3. The J segment lost 0 bases and the V segment lost 1 base, leaving 35 bases of the junction unmatched. This CDR3 has 27 residues. From germline, CDR1 is TSWWSYY and CDR2 QGS. The CDR3 DNA sequence: TGTGCTCTTGGGGAACCCTTTTCCCCCGGAACTCTTTGGTTTTTCTTACTGGGGGATCCGTACACCGATAAACTCATCTTT. This encodes CALGEPFSPGTLWFFLLGDPYTDKLIF.

Concerning this clone itself: A clone one base away is much larger, so this may be a read error. The chain recombines TRDV1 with TRDJ3; 8 nucleotides agree with TRDD3. The CDR3 is made up of 27 amino acids. Germline CDR1 and CDR2: TSWWSYY and QGS. As DNA, the CDR3 is TGTGCTCTTGGGGAACCCCGGCTTTTCTACGAGTTATACTGGGGGCCAGGCAGCTCCTGGGACACCCAACAGATGTTTTTC. Residues: CALGEPRLFYELYWGPGSSWDTQQMFF.

Details on this clone: Being one base from a much bigger clone, this may be a read error. The chain recombines TRDV1 with TRDJ1; 13 positions agree with TRDD3. Looked up from germline, CDR1 is TSWWSYY and CDR2 is QGS. CDR3 size: 22 residues. With 0 bases clipped from V and 2 bases from J, the junction kept 18 bases outside the gene matches. This CDR3 reads CALGELPADYWGIRLPTDKLIF. CDR3 bases: TGTGCTCTTGGGGAACTCCCTGCCGATTACTGGGGGATACGACTGCCAACCGATAAACTCATCTTT.

A remark on this clone: A far larger clone is just one base off, so this is likely a read error. The V gene is TRAV29/DV5, the J gene TRDJ1; D is perhaps TRDD2 or TRDD3 (9 bases each). The CDR3 has 25 residues. The V end was cut by 0 bases, the J end by 4 bases, with 46 bases between. Germline assignment: CDR1 NSMFDY and CDR2 ISSIKDK. CDR3 DNA: TGTGCAGCAAGCGTAGGCCTTCCTACGGTGAGAGGGAGAGAGTGGTACTGGGGGACTGGCGATAAACTCATCTTT. Protein product: CAASVGLPTVRGREWYWGTGDKLIF.

Points on this clone: A much larger clonotype is one base distant, so this may be a read error. The V and J genes are TRDV2 and TRDJ1, with 10 bases lining up with TRDD3. The CDR3 sequence is 16 residues long. Germline assignment: CDR1 GEAIGNYY and CDR2 EKD. This CDR3 is CACDLLGDGRTDKHIF. As DNA, the CDR3 is TGTGCCTGTGACTTACTGGGGGATGGGAGGACCGATAAACACATCTTT.

By frequency in the sample, this clone is large. The chain recombines TRDV1 with TRDJ1; D may be TRDD2 (5 bases). Germline CDR1 is TSWWSYY and CDR2 is QGS. This CDR3 has 17 residues. Trimming took 0 bases from V and 0 from J, leaving 14 bases between them. Here the CDR3 DNA reads TGTGCTCTTGGGGAACTGGCTCCTAGTGGGTACACCGATAAACTCATCTTT. Protein: CALGELAPSGYTDKLIF.

V and J are TRDV1 and TRDJ1; 9 bases agree with TRDD3. Germline values: CDR1 TSWWSYY, CDR2 QGS. The V segment lost 5 bases and the J segment 11 bases; nucleotides outside the gene matches: 24. This CDR3 comprises 18 residues. The CDR3 region is CALGTHTDWGTGGYFLIF. The DNA of the CDR3 is TGTGCTCTTGGGACACACACGGACTGGGGGACCGGCGGATATTTTCTCATCTTT.

As for this clone: Only one base separates this from a far larger clonotype, so it likely reflects a read error. The chain combines TRDV3 with TRDJ1, with 13 nucleotides matching TRDD3. The germline CDR1 and CDR2 sequences are TVYSNPD and GDNSRS (reference sequence). The trim removed 4 bases at V and 2 bases at J, leaving 28 bases unmatched. The CDR3 loop spans 22 amino acids. CDR3 amino acids: CASTSPPFNSKLGDTETDKLIF. In DNA, the CDR3 is TGTGCCTCTACCTCACCGCCTTTCAACTCTAAACTGGGGGATACGGAGACCGATAAACTCATCTTT. Drawing the rest from reference TRDV3 and TRDJ1, the complete variable domain is CDKVTQSSPDQTVASGSEVVLLCTYDTVYSNPDLFWYRIRPDYSFQFVFYGDNSRSEGADFTQGRFSVKHILTQKAFHLVISPVRTEDSATYYCASTSPPFNSKLGDTETDKLIFGKGTRVTVEP.

Within the sample, this clone is large. The V gene is TRDV1, the J gene TRDJ1; 8 bases align to TRDD3. CDR3 length equals 20 residues. Per germline, CDR1 TSWWSYY and CDR2 QGS. V lost 1 base, J lost 3 bases, and 19 bases stayed unmatched. The CDR3 sequence: CALGEPSEQIHWGDADKLIF. The CDR3 DNA reads TGTGCTCTTGGGGAACCCTCGGAACAAATCCACTGGGGGGACGCCGATAAACTCATCTTT.

By its share, this clone is large. This chain links TRDV1 with TRDJ1; the D call may be TRDD2 or TRDD3 (8 bases each). The germline gives CDR1 TSWWSYY, CDR2 QGS. The CDR3 extends over 24 amino acids. V was shortened by 0 bases and J by 0 bases, with 35 bases between the two germline ends. CDR3 sequence: CALGELEEPFLLYWGAPYTDKLIF. Written as DNA, the CDR3 is TGTGCTCTTGGGGAACTAGAGGAGCCCTTCCTATTATACTGGGGGGCACCCTACACCGATAAACTCATCTTT.

This clone is termed large. The chain employs TRAV38-2/DV8 and TRDJ1, with a weak D call TRDD2 (6 bases). V lost 10 bases and J 3 bases, leaving 25 bases between the germline ends. The CDR3 spans 16 residues. CDR1 is TSESDYY and CDR2 is QEAYKQQN in the germline V gene. CDR3 nucleotide sequence: TGTGCTGAGCACTTCGACTTTCTACCCTTCCCCGATAAACTCATCTTT. This sequence encodes CAEHFDFLPFPDKLIF.

Concerning this clone: A much larger clone lies one base from this, so it may be a read error. The genes are TRDV1 and TRDJ1; TRDD3 matches at 11 bases. The CDR3 is 19 residues long. Germline loops: CDR1 TSWWSYY, CDR2 QGS. CDR3: CALGELGPYWGISPDKRIF. DNA for the CDR3: TGTGCTCTTGGGGAACTGGGACCTTACTGGGGGATATCCCCCGATAAACGCATCTTT.

This clone ranks as large. At the DNA level, this CDR3 is encoded by other sequences in the same sample as well. This chain connects TRDV1 to TRDJ1; 10 positions agree with TRDD3. From germline, CDR1 is TSWWSYY and CDR2 QGS. The CDR3 is 27 residues long. V was clipped by 1 base and J by 0 bases; unmatched bases: 35. CDR3 protein: CALGEPFSPGTLWFFLLGDPYTDKLIF. The CDR3, as DNA: TGTGCTCTTGGGGAACCCTTTTCCCCTGGAACTCTTTGGTTTTTCTTACTGGGGGATCCGTACACCGATAAACTCATCTTT.